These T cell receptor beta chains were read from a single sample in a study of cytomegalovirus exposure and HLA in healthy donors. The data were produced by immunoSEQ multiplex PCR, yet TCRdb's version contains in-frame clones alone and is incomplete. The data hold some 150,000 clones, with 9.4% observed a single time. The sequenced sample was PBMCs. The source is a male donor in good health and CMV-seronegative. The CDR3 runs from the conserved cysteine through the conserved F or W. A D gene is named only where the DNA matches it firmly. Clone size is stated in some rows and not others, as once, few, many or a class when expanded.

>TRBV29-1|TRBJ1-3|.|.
TGCAGCGTCGTGGCAAACTCTGGAAACACCATATATTTT
CSVVANSGNTIYF
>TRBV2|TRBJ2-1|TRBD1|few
TGTGCCAGCAGAGGGGACAGTGGGGGCAATGAGCAGTTCTTC
CASRGDSGGNEQFF
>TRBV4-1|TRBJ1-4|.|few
TGCGCCAGCAGCCCACTCAAGACAGGACGCGATGAAAAACTGTTTTTT
CASSPLKTGRDEKLFF
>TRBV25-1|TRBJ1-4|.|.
TGTGCCAGCAAGGGTGAGGGTAATGAAAAACTGTTTTTT
CASKGEGNEKLFF
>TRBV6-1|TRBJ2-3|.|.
TGTGCCAGCAGTGAATGGGGGCCAGATACGCAGTATTTT
CASSEWGPDTQYF
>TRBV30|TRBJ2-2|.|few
TGTGCCTGGAGTGTCCTTTACACCGGGGAGCTGTTTTTT
CAWSVLYTGELFF
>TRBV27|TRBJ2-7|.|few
TGTGCCAGTAGCCCCGTCGCAACCGCCGAGCAGTACTTC
CASSPVATAEQYF
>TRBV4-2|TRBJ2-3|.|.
TGTGCCAGCAGCCGCCGTACTACCTCGGGGCGGGGGAGGGGGGATACGCAGTATTTT
CASSRRTTSGRGRGDTQYF
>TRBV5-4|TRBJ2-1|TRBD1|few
TGTGCCAGCAGCTTGGGGGGACAGCTCAAAGAGACCCAGTTCTTC
CASSLGGQLKETQFF
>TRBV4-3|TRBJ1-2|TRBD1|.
TGCGCCAGCAGCCCGTCCTACCACAGGGGGAACTATGGCTACACCTTC
CASSPSYHRGNYGYTF
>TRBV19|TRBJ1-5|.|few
TGTGCCAGTAGTACAGACTACGAGGAGCCCCAGCATTTT
CASSTDYEEPQHF
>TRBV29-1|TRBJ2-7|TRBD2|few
TGCAGCGGCGGATGGGGGGGACCCTACGAGCAGTACTTC
CSGGWGGPYEQYF
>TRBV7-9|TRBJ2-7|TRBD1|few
TGTGCCAGCAGCGGGACAGGCTACGAGCAGTACTTC
CASSGTGYEQYF
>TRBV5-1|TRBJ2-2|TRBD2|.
TGCGCCAGCAGCTTTCTAGCGGGAGGGAACACCGGGGAGCTGTTTTTT
CASSFLAGGNTGELFF
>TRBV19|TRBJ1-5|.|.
TGTGCCAGTAGTTCAGGGGATCAGCCCCAGCATTTT
CASSSGDQPQHF
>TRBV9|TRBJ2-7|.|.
TGTGCCAGCAGCGAGACAGGCTTATTCTACGAGCAGTACTTC
CASSETGLFYEQYF
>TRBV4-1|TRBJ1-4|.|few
TGCGCCAGCAGCCAACCCATAAGCGCACGGGGTTCGCGGAGTGAAAAACTGTTTTTT
CASSQPISARGSRSEKLFF
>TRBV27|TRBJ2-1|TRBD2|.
TGTGCCAGCAGTTCCCCACCCCGCGCGAGCGGGGGCTTGAATGAGCAGTTCTTC
CASSSPPRASGGLNEQFF
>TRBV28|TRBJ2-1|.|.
TGTGCCAGCAGTTCCCTATCGGACTCGGTCGGAGAGCAGTTCTTC
CASSSLSDSVGEQFF